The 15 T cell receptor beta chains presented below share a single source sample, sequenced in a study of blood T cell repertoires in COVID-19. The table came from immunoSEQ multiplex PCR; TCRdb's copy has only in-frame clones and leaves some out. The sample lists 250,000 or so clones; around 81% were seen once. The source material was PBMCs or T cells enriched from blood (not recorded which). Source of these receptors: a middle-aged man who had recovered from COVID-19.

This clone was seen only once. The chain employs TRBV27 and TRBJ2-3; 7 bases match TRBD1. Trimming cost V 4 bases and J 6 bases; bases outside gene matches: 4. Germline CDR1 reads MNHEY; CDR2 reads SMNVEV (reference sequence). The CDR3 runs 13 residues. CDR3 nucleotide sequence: TGTGCCAGCAGTTCACAGGGGACGGATACGCAGTATTTT. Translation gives CASSSQGTDTQYF.

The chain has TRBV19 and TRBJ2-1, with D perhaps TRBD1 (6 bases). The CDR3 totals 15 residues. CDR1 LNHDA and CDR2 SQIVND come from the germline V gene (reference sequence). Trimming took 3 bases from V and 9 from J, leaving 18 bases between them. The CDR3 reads CASSMGQGLGGEQFF. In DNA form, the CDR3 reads TGTGCCAGTAGTATGGGGCAGGGGCTAGGGGGTGAGCAGTTCTTC.

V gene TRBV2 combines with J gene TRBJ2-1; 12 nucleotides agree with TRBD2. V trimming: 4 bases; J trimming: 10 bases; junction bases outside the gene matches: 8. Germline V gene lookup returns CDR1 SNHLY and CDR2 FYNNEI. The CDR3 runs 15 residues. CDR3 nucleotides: TGTGCCAGCAGTGTGCGACTAGCGGGAGTAGGCGAGCAGTTCTTC. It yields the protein CASSVRLAGVGEQFF.

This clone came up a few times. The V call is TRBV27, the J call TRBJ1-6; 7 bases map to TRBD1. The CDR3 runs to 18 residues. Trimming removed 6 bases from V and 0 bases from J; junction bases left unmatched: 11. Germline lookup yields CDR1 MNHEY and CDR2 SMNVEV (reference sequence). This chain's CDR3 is CASSKRQGASSYNSPLHF. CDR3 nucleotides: TGTGCCAGCAGCAAGCGACAGGGTGCAAGCTCCTATAATTCACCCCTCCACTTT.

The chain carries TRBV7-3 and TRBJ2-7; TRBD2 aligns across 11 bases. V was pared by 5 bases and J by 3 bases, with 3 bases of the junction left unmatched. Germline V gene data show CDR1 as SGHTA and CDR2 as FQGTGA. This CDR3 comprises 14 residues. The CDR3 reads CASSVAGGNYEQYF. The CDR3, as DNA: TGTGCCAGCAGCGTAGCGGGAGGGAACTACGAGCAGTACTTC.

The CDR3 spells CASSLGEWGGAQYF. DNA for the CDR3: TGTGCCAGCAGCTTGGGGGAATGGGGGGGAGCGCAGTATTTT. The chain links TRBV5-8 to TRBJ2-3, with 7 bases fitting TRBD2. This CDR3 is 14 amino acids long. The germline V gene encodes CDR1 SGHTS and CDR2 YDEGEE. V trimming: 0 bases; J trimming: 10 bases; junction bases outside the gene matches: 8.

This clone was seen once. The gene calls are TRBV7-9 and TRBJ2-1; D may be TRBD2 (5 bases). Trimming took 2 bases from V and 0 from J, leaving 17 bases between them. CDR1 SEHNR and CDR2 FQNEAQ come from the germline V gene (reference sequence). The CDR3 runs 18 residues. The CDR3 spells CASSLTERFTSSYNEQFF. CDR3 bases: TGTGCCAGCAGCTTAACCGAGAGGTTTACTAGCTCCTACAATGAGCAGTTCTTC.

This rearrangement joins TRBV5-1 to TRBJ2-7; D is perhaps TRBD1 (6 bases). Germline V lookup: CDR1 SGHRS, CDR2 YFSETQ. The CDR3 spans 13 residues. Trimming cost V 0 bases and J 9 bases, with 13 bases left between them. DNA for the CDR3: TGCGCCAGCAGCTTGGGGCAGGGACAAGGGCAGTACTTC. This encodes CASSLGQGQGQYF. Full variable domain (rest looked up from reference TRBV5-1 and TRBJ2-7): KAGVTQTPRYLIKTRGQQVTLSCSPISGHRSVSWYQQTPGQGLQFLFEYFSETQRNKGNFPGRFSGRQFSNSRSEMNVSTLELGDSALYLCASSLGQGQGQYFGPGTRLTVT.

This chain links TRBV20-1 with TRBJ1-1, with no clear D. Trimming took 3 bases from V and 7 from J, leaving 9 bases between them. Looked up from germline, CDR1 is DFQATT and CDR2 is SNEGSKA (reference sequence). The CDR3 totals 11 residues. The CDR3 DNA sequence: TGCAGTGCTAGTCAGGCCCGTGAAGCTTTCTTT. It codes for CSASQAREAFF.

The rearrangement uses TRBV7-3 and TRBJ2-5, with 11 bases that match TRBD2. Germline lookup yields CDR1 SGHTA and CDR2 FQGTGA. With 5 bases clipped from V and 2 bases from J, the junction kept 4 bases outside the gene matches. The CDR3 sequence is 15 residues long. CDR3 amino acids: CASSSIAGGQETQYF. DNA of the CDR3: TGTGCCAGCAGCAGTATAGCGGGGGGGCAAGAGACCCAGTACTTC.

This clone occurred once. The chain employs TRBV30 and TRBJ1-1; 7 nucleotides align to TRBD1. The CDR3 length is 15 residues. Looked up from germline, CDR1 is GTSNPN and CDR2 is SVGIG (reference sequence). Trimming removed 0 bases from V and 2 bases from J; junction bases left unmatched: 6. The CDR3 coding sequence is TGTGCCTGGAGTGTAAGAGGACAGGCAAACACTGAAGCTTTCTTT. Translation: CAWSVRGQANTEAFF. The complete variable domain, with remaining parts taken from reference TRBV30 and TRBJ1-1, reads SQTIHQWPATLVQPVGSPLSLECTVEGTSNPNLYWYRQAAGRGLQLLFYSVGIGQISSEVPQNLSASRPQDRQFILSSKKLLLSDSGFYLCAWSVRGQANTEAFFGQGTRLTVV.

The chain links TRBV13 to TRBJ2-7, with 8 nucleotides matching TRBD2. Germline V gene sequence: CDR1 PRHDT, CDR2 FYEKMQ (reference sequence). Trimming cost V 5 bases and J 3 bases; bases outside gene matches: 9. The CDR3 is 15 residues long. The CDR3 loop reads CASSPPGLELYEQYF. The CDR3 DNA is TGTGCCAGCAGCCCACCGGGACTAGAGCTCTACGAGCAGTACTTC.

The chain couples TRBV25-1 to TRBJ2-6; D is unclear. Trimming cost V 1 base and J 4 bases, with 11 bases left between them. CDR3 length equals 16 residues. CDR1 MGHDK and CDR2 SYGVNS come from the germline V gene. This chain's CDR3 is CASSELLGRGANVLTF. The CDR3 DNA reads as TGTGCCAGCAGTGAATTACTTGGGCGAGGGGCCAACGTCCTGACTTTC.

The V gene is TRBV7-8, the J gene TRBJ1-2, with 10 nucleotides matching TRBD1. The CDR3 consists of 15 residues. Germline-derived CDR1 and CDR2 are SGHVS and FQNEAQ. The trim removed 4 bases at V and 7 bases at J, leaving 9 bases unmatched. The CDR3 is CASSWGQGRVFGYTF. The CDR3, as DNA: TGTGCCAGCAGCTGGGGACAGGGGAGGGTTTTTGGCTACACCTTC.

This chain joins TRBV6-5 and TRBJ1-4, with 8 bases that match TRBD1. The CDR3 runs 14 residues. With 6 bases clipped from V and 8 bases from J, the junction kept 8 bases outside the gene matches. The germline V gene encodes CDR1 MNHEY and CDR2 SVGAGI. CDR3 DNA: TGTGCCAGCAGACAACAGGGGGTTGGGGAAAAACTGTTTTTT. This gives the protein CASRQQGVGEKLFF.